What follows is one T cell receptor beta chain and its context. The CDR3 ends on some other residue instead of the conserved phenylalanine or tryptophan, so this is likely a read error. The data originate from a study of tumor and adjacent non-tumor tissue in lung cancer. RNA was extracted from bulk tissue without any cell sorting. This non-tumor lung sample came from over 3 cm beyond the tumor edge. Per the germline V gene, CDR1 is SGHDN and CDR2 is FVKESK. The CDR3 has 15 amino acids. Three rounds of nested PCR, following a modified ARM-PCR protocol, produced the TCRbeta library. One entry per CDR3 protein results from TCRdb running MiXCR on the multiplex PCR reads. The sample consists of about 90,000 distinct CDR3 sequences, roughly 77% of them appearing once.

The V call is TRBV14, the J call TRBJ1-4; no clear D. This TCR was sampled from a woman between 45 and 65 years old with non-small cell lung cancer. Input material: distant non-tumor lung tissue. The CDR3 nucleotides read TGTGTCAGCAGCCAAGTGCAATCAACTAATGAAAAACTGTTTTAT. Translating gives CVSSQVQSTNEKLFY.